The 30 T cell receptor beta chains in this list originate from one sample, sequenced in a study of T cell responses to AZD1222 COVID-19 vaccine. Clones were sequenced by immunoSEQ multiplex PCR, and TCRdb holds only the in-frame ones, with some missing. The table shows tens of thousands of clones, with roughly 82% occurring only once. The sequenced sample was peripheral blood, obtained on day 0 of AZD1222 vaccination. The receptor set was obtained from an adult in good health.

This chain joins TRBV5-1 and TRBJ1-6, with D possibly being TRBD1 (5 bases). The germline V and J ends were trimmed by 1 base and 8 bases, with 13 bases remaining between them. The V gene's germline CDR1 is SGHRS and CDR2 YFSETQ. This CDR3 contains 15 residues. The CDR3 loop reads CASSLTGDPYSPLHF. The CDR3 coding sequence is TGCGCCAGCAGCTTGACAGGTGACCCCTATTCACCCCTCCACTTT.

In its sample, this clone was seen a few times. The chain combines TRBV27 with TRBJ2-1; a weak D match, TRBD2 (5 bases). This CDR3 is built from 15 residues. V was shortened by 6 bases and J by 0 bases, with 12 bases between the two germline ends. Per germline, CDR1 MNHEY and CDR2 SMNVEV (reference sequence). CDR3 residues: CASSPTGNSYNEQFF. In DNA, the CDR3 is TGTGCCAGCAGCCCCACCGGGAACTCCTACAATGAGCAGTTCTTC.

The chain carries TRBV3-1 (or the pseudogene TRBV3-2) and TRBJ1-2; D gene ambiguous. CDR1 and CDR2 from the germline V gene are LGHDT and YNNKEL (reference sequence). There are 13 residues in the CDR3. V was clipped by 0 bases and J by 9 bases, with 11 bases between them. The CDR3 DNA is TGTGCCAGCAGCCAAGAGGGCACAGCCAGCTACACCTTC. Amino acid sequence: CASSQEGTASYTF.

The chain links TRBV6-5 to TRBJ2-7; TRBD1 aligns across 9 bases. From germline, CDR1 is MNHEY and CDR2 SVGAGI. V shed 4 bases, J shed 3 bases, and the junction held 7 bases outside the gene matches. The CDR3 is made up of 15 amino acids. In DNA, the CDR3 is TGTGCCAGCAGTTGGCCGGGACAGGGATACTACGAGCAGTACTTC. Translated, it gives CASSWPGQGYYEQYF.

The chain couples TRBV20-1 to TRBJ1-2; no reliable D call. Germline CDR1 reads DFQATT; CDR2 reads SNEGSKA (reference sequence). V dropped 6 bases and J dropped 4 bases, with 9 bases sitting between them. The CDR3 runs to 11 residues. In nucleotides, the CDR3 is TGCAGTGCAGCTTCGGGCTATGGCTACACCTTC. It yields the protein CSAASGYGYTF.

This chain uses TRBV6-5 with TRBJ1-1, with D unresolved. The CDR3 length is 14 residues. The ends were cut back, 0 bases at V and 1 base at J, with 6 bases in the middle. Germline lookup yields CDR1 MNHEY and CDR2 SVGAGI. The CDR3: CASSYSSRNTEAFF. CDR3 DNA sequence: TGTGCCAGCAGTTACTCGTCGCGGAACACTGAAGCTTTCTTT.

The chain has TRBV5-8 and TRBJ1-2; D not resolved. Trimming shortened V by 2 bases and J by 0 bases, and 11 bases separated the two germline ends. Germline V gives CDR1 SGHTS, CDR2 YDEGEE. The CDR3 loop spans 15 amino acids. CDR3 loop: CASSLTDFPNYGYTF. The DNA for the CDR3 is TGTGCCAGCAGCTTAACAGACTTTCCTAACTATGGCTACACCTTC. Full variable domain (remainder filled in from reference TRBV5-8 and TRBJ1-2): EAGVTQSPTHLIKTRGQQATLRCSPISGHTSVYWYQQALGLGLQFLLWYDEGEERNRGNFPPRFSGRQFPNYSSELNVNALELEDSALYLCASSLTDFPNYGYTFGSGTRLTVV.

The V gene is TRBV28, the J gene TRBJ2-7, with D unresolved. The CDR3 is made up of 14 amino acids. Trimming cost V 6 bases and J 9 bases, with 21 bases left between them. CDR1 is MDHEN and CDR2 is SYDVKM in the germline V gene. The CDR3 sequence is CASSSIRDGVPQYF. CDR3 sequence (DNA): TGTGCCAGCAGCTCCATAAGGGATGGCGTTCCGCAGTACTTC.

V gene TRBV5-4 combines with J gene TRBJ2-5, with TRBD2 matching 7 bases. Germline V lookup: CDR1 SGHNT, CDR2 YYREEE (reference sequence). V gave up 1 base and J gave up 1 base; unmatched junction bases: 7. The CDR3 loop spans 16 amino acids. The CDR3 sequence is CASSLSGGRFQETQYF. CDR3 bases: TGTGCCAGCAGCTTGTCGGGGGGTAGATTCCAAGAGACCCAGTACTTC.

The J gene is TRBJ2-5, the V gene TRBV4-1, with D perhaps TRBD1 (6 bases). The germline V gene encodes CDR1 MGHRA and CDR2 YSYEKL. This CDR3 comprises 14 residues. The ends were cut back, 1 base at V and 5 bases at J, with 11 bases in the middle. The CDR3 sequence: CASSQARGRETQYF. In DNA, the CDR3 is TGCGCCAGCAGCCAAGCCAGGGGAAGGGAGACCCAGTACTTC.

The genes are TRBV28 and TRBJ1-2, with D possibly matching TRBD1 (6 bases). The CDR3 length is 14 residues. Trimming shortened V by 9 bases and J by 3 bases, and 17 bases separated the two germline ends. The germline V gene has CDR1 MDHEN and CDR2 SYDVKM. This chain's CDR3 is CASRQALGDYGYTF. The CDR3 coding sequence is TGTGCCAGTCGACAGGCCCTTGGTGACTATGGCTACACCTTC.

This chain connects TRBV7-3 to TRBJ2-2, with TRBD2 matching 11 bases. Germline CDR1 is SGHTA and CDR2 is FQGTGA. J was trimmed by 0 bases and V by 2 bases; bases with no gene match: 2. The length of the CDR3 is 17 residues. The CDR3 here is CASSLLAGGTNTGELFF. DNA for the CDR3: TGTGCCAGCAGCTTACTAGCGGGGGGAACGAACACCGGGGAGCTGTTTTTT.

The V call is TRBV27, the J call TRBJ2-6; no firm D call. V lost 2 bases, J lost 0 bases, and 2 bases lay in between. The length of the CDR3 is 14 residues. Germline CDR1 and CDR2: MNHEY and SMNVEV (reference sequence). The CDR3 DNA sequence: TGTGCCAGCAGTTTACTCTCTGGGGCCAACGTCCTGACTTTC. Protein sequence: CASSLLSGANVLTF.

The chain couples TRBV10-1 to TRBJ2-1, with D perhaps matching TRBD1 or TRBD2 (5 bases each). Germline lookup yields CDR1 WNHNN and CDR2 SYGVQD (reference sequence). This CDR3 has 13 residues. V shed 3 bases and J shed 10 bases, with 13 bases lying between them. The CDR3: CASSDAWGTEQFF. CDR3 bases: TGCGCCAGCAGTGATGCGTGGGGGACGGAGCAGTTCTTC.

The J gene is TRBJ2-7, the V gene TRBV6-2 or TRBV6-3, with unresolved D. The V and J ends lost 0 bases and 3 bases respectively, with 9 bases between them. This CDR3 has 14 residues. The V gene's germline CDR1 is MNHEY and CDR2 SVGEGT. CDR3 amino acids: CASSYSGQSYEQYF. In DNA, the CDR3 is TGTGCCAGCAGTTACTCAGGGCAGAGCTACGAGCAGTACTTC.

This clone has a handful of counts. The chain joins TRBV15 to TRBJ2-3; D gene ambiguous. Trimming stripped 0 bases from V and 6 bases from J, with 7 bases between. Germline loops: CDR1 LNHNV, CDR2 YYDKDF (reference sequence). The CDR3 is 13 residues long. The CDR3 DNA reads TGTGCCACCAGCAGAGAATTGGCGGATACGCAGTATTTT. It specifies CATSRELADTQYF.

The chain is built from TRBV12-3 or TRBV12-4 and TRBJ1-5; possibly TRBD1 for D (5 bases). Trimming removed 6 bases from V and 6 bases from J, with 9 bases in between. This CDR3 spans 12 amino acids. Written as DNA, the CDR3 is TGTGCCAGCAGGCGGGGGGTTCAGCCCCAGCATTTT. Its protein product is CASRRGVQPQHF.

This chain uses TRBV2 with TRBJ1-1; D is unclear. V lost 7 bases and J lost 6, with 9 bases in between. The CDR3 consists of 11 residues. Germline values: CDR1 SNHLY, CDR2 FYNNEI. CDR3 protein: CASTYTSEAFF. The DNA of the CDR3 is TGTGCCAGCACTTACACCTCTGAAGCTTTCTTT. Drawing the rest from reference TRBV2 and TRBJ1-1, the complete variable domain is EPEVTQTPSHQVTQMGQEVILRCVPISNHLYFYWYRQILGQKVEFLVSFYNNEISEKSEIFDDQFSVERPDGSNFTLKIRSTKLEDSAMYFCASTYTSEAFFGQGTRLTVV.

The chain couples TRBV5-5 to TRBJ2-7, with TRBD1 matching over 7 bases. CDR1 and CDR2 (germline): SGHKS, YYEKEE (reference sequence). This CDR3 has 16 residues. The V gene end was trimmed by 1 base and the J gene end by 3 bases; junction bases not matched to a gene: 10. DNA for the CDR3: TGTGCCAGCAGCTTGACTTCAGGGGGAACAAGCTACGAGCAGTACTTC. Its protein is CASSLTSGGTSYEQYF.

V is TRBV2 and J is TRBJ2-4, with D perhaps TRBD1 or TRBD2 (6 bases each). This CDR3 has 13 residues. Germline V gene sequence: CDR1 SNHLY, CDR2 FYNNEI. V lost 4 bases to trimming and J lost 7 bases, with 11 bases between them. The CDR3 DNA sequence: TGTGCCAGCAGTGGGGGGGCCGGGAACATTCAGTACTTC. Its protein is CASSGGAGNIQYF.

The gene calls are TRBV1 and TRBJ1-1. TRBV1 represents a pseudogene. This CDR3 comprises 20 residues. The CDR3 loop reads CTSSQEERPATKSAVTEAFF. In nucleotides, the CDR3 is TGCACCAGCAGCCAAGAGGAGAGGCCGGCCACAAAGTCGGCGGTCACTGAAGCTTTCTTT.

This chain joins TRBV5-1 and TRBJ2-1, with 7 bases lining up with TRBD2. Unmatched junction bases numbered 8, after V lost 4 bases and J lost 4 bases. The length of the CDR3 is 15 residues. The germline gives CDR1 SGHRS, CDR2 YFSETQ. The CDR3 sequence is CASSRAGGGYNEQFF. The CDR3 nucleotides are TGCGCCAGCAGCCGAGCGGGCGGGGGATACAATGAGCAGTTCTTC. The full variable domain, rest sourced from reference TRBV5-1 and TRBJ2-1, is KAGVTQTPRYLIKTRGQQVTLSCSPISGHRSVSWYQQTPGQGLQFLFEYFSETQRNKGNFPGRFSGRQFSNSRSEMNVSTLELGDSALYLCASSRAGGGYNEQFFGPGTRLTVL.

This clone has a handful of counts. The J gene is TRBJ1-3, the V gene TRBV7-9; D unclear. The V and J ends lost 5 bases and 4 bases respectively, with 6 bases between them. This CDR3 comprises 12 residues. The germline V gene encodes CDR1 SEHNR and CDR2 FQNEAQ (reference sequence). The CDR3, as DNA: TGTGCCAGCAGCCCCTACGGAAACACCATATATTTT. It specifies CASSPYGNTIYF.

The CDR3 DNA reads as TGTGCCAGCAGCTTCCTTATTAGTGGTGGCTACACCTTC. It is translated as CASSFLISGGYTF. The chain carries TRBV7-9 and TRBJ1-2; D uncertain. The germline V and J ends were trimmed by 3 bases and 7 bases, with 12 bases remaining between them. The germline V gene has CDR1 SEHNR and CDR2 FQNEAQ (reference sequence). CDR3 length: 13 residues.

Only one count was recorded for this clone. This rearrangement joins TRBV18 to TRBJ2-7; 8 bases agree with TRBD1. The germline gives CDR1 KGHSH, CDR2 LQKENI. The CDR3 is 16 residues long. J gave up 0 bases and V 5 bases, and 9 bases lay outside the gene matches. For the CDR3, the DNA is TGTGCCAGCTCATCCACGTCGACAGGGGCCTCCTACGAGCAGTACTTC. Encoded protein: CASSSTSTGASYEQYF.

CDR3 DNA sequence: TGCGCCAGCAGTGACGGCCCGGGGGCCCGCCAGCCCCAGCATTTT. Translating it yields CASSDGPGARQPQHF. The rearrangement links TRBV10-2 to TRBJ1-5, with D possibly matching TRBD1 (6 bases). Germline CDR1 is WSHSY and CDR2 is SAAADI. This CDR3 region has 15 residues. The germline V and J ends were trimmed by 3 bases and 7 bases, with 16 bases remaining between them.

The chain couples TRBV19 to TRBJ2-5; 9 bases match TRBD1. CDR1 LNHDA and CDR2 SQIVND come from the germline V gene (reference sequence). The CDR3 is made up of 15 amino acids. The trim removed 5 bases at V and 1 base at J, leaving 5 bases unmatched. The CDR3 DNA is TGTGCCAGTAGTTTCACAGGGGGCCCCCAAGAGACCCAGTACTTC. Translated: CASSFTGGPQETQYF.

The chain links TRBV3-1 (or the pseudogene TRBV3-2) to TRBJ2-7, with D unclear. With 0 bases removed from V and 6 bases from J, the gap between germline ends came to 9 bases. This CDR3 comprises 13 residues. Germline assignment: CDR1 LGHDT and CDR2 YNNKEL (reference sequence). CDR3 bases: TGTGCCAGCAGCCAAGATACGCAGAGCGAGCAGTACTTC. Protein product: CASSQDTQSEQYF.

This chain links TRBV6-5 with TRBJ1-1; a possible D gene is TRBD1 (5 bases). The CDR3 has 14 amino acids. Looked up from germline, CDR1 is MNHEY and CDR2 is SVGAGI. Between the trimmed V and J ends, which lost 5 bases and 6 bases, there was a span of 16 bases. CDR3 sequence reads: CASSTTSSGSEAFF. The CDR3 DNA reads TGTGCCAGCAGTACCACCTCCTCAGGGTCTGAAGCTTTCTTT.

This chain uses TRBV7-9 with TRBJ2-1; D is ambiguous. Germline V gene lookup returns CDR1 SEHNR and CDR2 FQNEAQ (reference sequence). The CDR3 sequence is 13 residues long. Trimming pared 5 bases from V and 6 bases from J, leaving 11 bases between. CDR3 nucleotide sequence: TGTGCCAGCAGCACAACTGGAGCCAATGAGCAGTTCTTC. This sequence encodes CASSTTGANEQFF.